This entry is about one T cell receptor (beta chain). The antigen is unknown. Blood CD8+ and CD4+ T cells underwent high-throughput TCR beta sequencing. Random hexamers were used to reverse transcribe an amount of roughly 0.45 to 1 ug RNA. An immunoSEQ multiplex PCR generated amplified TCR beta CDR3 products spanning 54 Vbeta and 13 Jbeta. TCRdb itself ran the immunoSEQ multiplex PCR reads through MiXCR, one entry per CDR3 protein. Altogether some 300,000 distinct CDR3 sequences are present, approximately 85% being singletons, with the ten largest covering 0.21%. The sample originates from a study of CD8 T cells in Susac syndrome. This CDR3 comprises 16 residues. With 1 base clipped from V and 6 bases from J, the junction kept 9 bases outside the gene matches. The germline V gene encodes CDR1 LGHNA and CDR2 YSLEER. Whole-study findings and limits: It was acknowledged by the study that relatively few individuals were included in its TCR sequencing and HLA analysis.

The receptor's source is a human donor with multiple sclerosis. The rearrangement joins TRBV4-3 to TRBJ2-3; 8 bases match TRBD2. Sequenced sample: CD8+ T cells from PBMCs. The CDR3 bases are TGCGCCAGCAGCCAAGGAGAAGCGGGAGAGAGGGATACGCAGTATTTT. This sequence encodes CASSQGEAGERDTQYF.